These 3 T cell receptor beta chains were sequenced from one sample in a study of cytotoxic CD8 clonotypes in ibrutinib-treated CLL. Method: immunoSEQ multiplex PCR; TCRdb's copy keeps in-frame clones and lacks some. The sample lists about 160,000 clones, 81% occurring once. The sample was PBMCs, taken after 12 months of ibrutinib treatment. These receptors came from a human donor with chronic lymphocytic leukemia.

This clone has only a few counts. The chain carries TRBV2 and TRBJ2-7; possibly TRBD2 for D (5 bases). This CDR3 region has 13 residues. CDR1 and CDR2 (germline): SNHLY, FYNNEI. The ends were cut back, 6 bases at V and 0 bases at J, with 9 bases in the middle. CDR3 amino acids: CASRRASSYEQYF. DNA for the CDR3: TGTGCCAGCAGGCGGGCTAGCTCCTACGAGCAGTACTTC.

The V gene is TRBV29-1, the J gene TRBJ2-3; D may be TRBD1 (5 bases). The germline CDR1 and CDR2 sequences are SQVTM and ANQGSEA. V was cut by 3 bases and J by 0 bases, with 10 bases left in between. The CDR3 is made up of 14 amino acids. CDR3 nucleotides: TGCAGCGTTGAGGGGCTGCCTAGCACAGATACGCAGTATTTT. It yields the protein CSVEGLPSTDTQYF.

This chain joins TRBV11-3 and TRBJ2-1; no definite D call. This CDR3 has 13 amino acids. CDR1 and CDR2 from the germline V gene are SGHNT and YENEEA. Between the trimmed V and J ends, which lost 0 bases and 6 bases, there was a span of 6 bases. Here the CDR3 DNA reads TGTGCCAGCAGCTTAGATCCGCTCAATGAGCAGTTCTTC. It specifies CASSLDPLNEQFF. The whole variable domain, remainder taken from reference TRBV11-3 and TRBJ2-1, is EAGVVQSPRYKIIEKKQPVAFWCNPISGHNTLYWYLQNLGQGPELLIRYENEEAVDDSQLPKDRFSAERLKGVDSTLKIQPAELGDSAVYLCASSLDPLNEQFFGPGTRLTVL.